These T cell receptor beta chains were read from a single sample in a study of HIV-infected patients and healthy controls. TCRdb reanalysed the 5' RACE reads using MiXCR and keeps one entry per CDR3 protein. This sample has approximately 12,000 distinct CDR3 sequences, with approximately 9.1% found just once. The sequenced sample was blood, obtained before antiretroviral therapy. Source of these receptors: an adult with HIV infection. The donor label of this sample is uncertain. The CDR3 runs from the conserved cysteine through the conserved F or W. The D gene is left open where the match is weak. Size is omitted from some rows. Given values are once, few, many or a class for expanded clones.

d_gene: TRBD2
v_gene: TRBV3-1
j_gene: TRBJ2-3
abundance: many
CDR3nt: TGTGCCAGCAGCCAAGTGACTAGCGGGGGGGCCGGTACGCAGTATTTT
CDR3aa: CASSQVTSGGAGTQYF

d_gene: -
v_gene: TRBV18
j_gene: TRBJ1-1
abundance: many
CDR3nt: TGTGCCAGCTCACCGCAAGAGGGCCCTGAAGCTTTCTTT
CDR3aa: CASSPQEGPEAFF

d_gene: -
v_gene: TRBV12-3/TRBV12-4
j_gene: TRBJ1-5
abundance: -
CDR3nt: TGTGCCAGCAGTTCCAGTCAGCCCCAGCATTTT
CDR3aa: CASSSSQPQHF

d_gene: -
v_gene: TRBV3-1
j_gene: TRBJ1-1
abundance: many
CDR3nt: TGTGCCAGCAGCCAATGGGATAACACTGAAGCTTTCTTT
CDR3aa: CASSQWDNTEAFF

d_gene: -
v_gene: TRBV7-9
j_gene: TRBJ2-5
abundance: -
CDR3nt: TGTGCCAGCAGCTCGGGGAAGGTTAGGGGCCAAGAGACCCAGTACTTC
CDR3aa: CASSSGKVRGQETQYF

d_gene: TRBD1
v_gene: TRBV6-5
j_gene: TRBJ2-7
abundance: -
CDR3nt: TGTGCCAGCAGTCCAAGGACAGGGTACAGCTCCTACGAGCAGTACTTC
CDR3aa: CASSPRTGYSSYEQYF

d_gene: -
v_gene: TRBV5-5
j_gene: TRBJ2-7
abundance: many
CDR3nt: TGTGCCAGCAGCCACAGGGGAGGGATATACGAGCAGTACTTC
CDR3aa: CASSHRGGIYEQYF

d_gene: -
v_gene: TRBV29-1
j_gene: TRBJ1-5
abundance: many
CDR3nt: TGCAGCGCCCTGGACACATCGGGCAATCAGCCCCAGCATTTT
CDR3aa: CSALDTSGNQPQHF

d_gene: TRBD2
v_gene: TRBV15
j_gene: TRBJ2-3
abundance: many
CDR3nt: TGTGCCACCAGCGGAGGGACTAGTCGGTCCACAGATACGCAGTATTTT
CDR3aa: CATSGGTSRSTDTQYF

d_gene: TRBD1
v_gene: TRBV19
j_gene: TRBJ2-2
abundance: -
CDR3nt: TGTGCCAGTACGGACAGGGTGACCGGGGAGCTGTTTTTT
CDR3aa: CASTDRVTGELFF

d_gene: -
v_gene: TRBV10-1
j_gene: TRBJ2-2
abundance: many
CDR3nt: TGCGCCAGCAGTGATGAGTACGGGGCCCCCTATCCCCCGAACACCGGGGAGCTGTTTTTT
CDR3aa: CASSDEYGAPYPPNTGELFF

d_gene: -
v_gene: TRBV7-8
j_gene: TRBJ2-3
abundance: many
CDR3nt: TGTGCCAGCAGCTTAGTTCTAGGGCTAGGCACAGATACGCAGTATTTT
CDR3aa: CASSLVLGLGTDTQYF

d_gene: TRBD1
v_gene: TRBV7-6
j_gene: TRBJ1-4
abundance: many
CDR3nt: TGTGCCAGCAGCCTCTGGGACAGGCAAACTAATGAAAAACTGTTTTTT
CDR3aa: CASSLWDRQTNEKLFF

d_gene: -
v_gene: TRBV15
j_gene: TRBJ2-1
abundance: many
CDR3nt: TGTGCCACCAGCAGAGAAGGGACGGGACGTCAGCAGTTCTTC
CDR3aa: CATSREGTGRQQFF

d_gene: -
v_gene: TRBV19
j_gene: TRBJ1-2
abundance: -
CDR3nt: TGTGCCACCGACACCCGGGGAGGGGGATTAGCTAACTATGGCTACACCTTC
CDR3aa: CATDTRGGGLANYGYTF